This T cell receptor (beta chain) emerged from a study of PD-1 blockade in classical Hodgkin lymphoma. Time point denoted: cycle 4 day 1 (C4D1), after 6 weeks of nivolumab. Every one of the patients relapsed after autologous stem cell transplantation (brentuximab vedotin exposure was variable). The study purified CD4+ T cells from thawed PBMCs using magnetic negative selection. CDR3 length: 16 residues. CDR1 SGHTA and CDR2 FQGNSA come from the germline V gene. The V gene lost 5 bases and the J gene lost 0 bases, with 14 bases spanning the gap. Clones were read by immunoSEQ multiplex PCR, and TCRdb kept only the in-frame ones, dropping some. The table shows roughly 13,000 clones, with roughly 83% occurring only once.

The receptor's source is a human donor with classical Hodgkin lymphoma. V and J are TRBV7-2 and TRBJ2-1, with D possibly being TRBD1 (7 bases). The source material was CD4+ T cells from blood, sampled before the fourth cycle of nivolumab. CDR3: CASSPGGGPSYNEQFF. For the CDR3, the DNA is TGTGCCAGCAGCCCCGGAGGGGGCCCCTCCTACAATGAGCAGTTCTTC.